This T cell receptor beta chain emerged from a study of cytotoxic CD8 clonotypes in ibrutinib-treated CLL. Looking at the study overall: The average sample held roughly 240,000 productive templates and about 94,000 productive rearrangements. Study-wide points: Under treatment, the uncommon public clonotypes either contracted or remained stable. Upon ibrutinib response clonality rose, and upon progression it fell back toward baseline.

TCRdb keeps only in-frame clones here, not all; method: immunoSEQ multiplex PCR. Among roughly 250,000 clones listed, 60% to 75% were seen once. As regards this clone: Its specificity is not known.

The specimen was PBMCs, collected after 24 months of ibrutinib treatment. This sequence originates from a human donor with chronic lymphocytic leukemia.

The DNA of the CDR3 is TGTGCCAGCAGCCTTGGAGTCACCGGGGAGCTGTTTTTT. Protein sequence: CASSLGVTGELFF. The V gene is TRBV11-1, the J gene TRBJ2-2; unclear D gene. The germline gives CDR1 SGHAT, CDR2 FQDESV (reference sequence). The CDR3 is made up of 13 amino acids. Trimming took 5 bases from V and 4 from J, leaving 8 bases between them.